A single sample gave rise to the 15 T cell receptor beta chains below, sequenced in a study of cytomegalovirus exposure and HLA in healthy donors. The PCR used 60 Vbeta and 13 Jbeta primers. Only in-frame clones appear in the TCRdb table, and some are missing; sequencing was by immunoSEQ multiplex PCR. The sample has around 150,000 clones, around 74% seen once. The specimen was PBMCs. These receptors all come from a female donor in good health and CMV-seronegative.

This chain uses TRBV5-4 with TRBJ2-3; 12 nucleotides match TRBD2. Germline V lookup: CDR1 SGHNT, CDR2 YYREEE (reference sequence). The CDR3 contains 18 residues. Germline trimming cut 1 base from V and 0 bases from J; bases unmatched to any gene: 6. The CDR3 nucleotides read TGTGCCAGCAGCTTGCGGACTAGCGGGACTCCTAGCACAGATACGCAGTATTTT. It encodes CASSLRTSGTPSTDTQYF. Full variable domain (remainder filled in from reference TRBV5-4 and TRBJ2-3): ETGVTQSPTHLIKTRGQQVTLRCSSQSGHNTVSWYQQALGQGPQFIFQYYREEENGRGNFPPRFSGLQFPNYSSELNVNALELDDSALYLCASSLRTSGTPSTDTQYFGPGTRLTVL.

CDR3: CASSQSREGWHEQFF. The CDR3 DNA is TGTGCCAGCAGCCAATCCCGGGAGGGCTGGCATGAGCAGTTCTTC. V usage is TRBV16 and J usage is TRBJ2-1, with 8 bases that match TRBD2. There are 15 residues in the CDR3. Germline CDR1 is KGHSY and CDR2 is FQNENV. Unmatched junction bases numbered 6, after V lost 0 bases and J lost 8 bases. Looking up the rest from reference TRBV16 and TRBJ2-1 gives the full variable domain: GEEVAQTPKHLVRGEGQKAKLYCAPIKGHSYVFWYQQVLKNEFKFLISFQNENVFDETGMPKERFSAKCLPNSPCSLEIQATKLEDSAVYFCASSQSREGWHEQFFGPGTRLTVL.

V and J are TRBV7-8 and TRBJ2-5; D is perhaps TRBD1 or TRBD2 (5 bases each). TRBJ2-7 explains the end of the DNA better; the J call may be wrong. The CDR3 runs to 13 residues. Germline loops: CDR1 SGHVS, CDR2 FQNEAQ. The CDR3 loop is CASSLGGGYEQYF. The DNA for the CDR3 is TGTGCCAGCAGCTTAGGTGGGGGCTACGAGCAGTACTTC.

The rearrangement links TRBV19 to TRBJ1-1; 7 bases align to TRBD1. The CDR3 has 16 amino acids. Germline V gene data show CDR1 as LNHDA and CDR2 as SQIVND (reference sequence). The V segment lost 9 bases and the J segment 4 bases; nucleotides outside the gene matches: 17. In DNA, the CDR3 is TGTGCCAGCTGCCTCCGTGGGGGCGCAGGGGGCACTGAAGCTTTCTTT. Its protein product is CASCLRGGAGGTEAFF.

The CDR3 sequence: CASSVSGGPQETQYF. The CDR3 DNA sequence: TGTGCCAGCAGCGTGTCGGGAGGGCCCCAAGAGACCCAGTACTTC. The chain combines TRBV9 with TRBJ2-5, with 8 bases fitting TRBD2. The CDR3 consists of 15 residues. V shed 2 bases and J 1 base; nucleotides not matched to a gene: 4. From germline, CDR1 is SGDLS and CDR2 YYNGEE.

This chain links TRBV6-6 with TRBJ2-3, with D possibly being TRBD1 (6 bases). Trimming stripped 7 bases from V and 2 bases from J, with 16 bases between. Germline V lookup: CDR1 MNHNY, CDR2 SVGAGI (reference sequence). There are 15 residues in the CDR3. DNA of the CDR3: TGTGCCAGCATTAGCCGGGACACCCTCACAGATACGCAGTATTTT. This codes for CASISRDTLTDTQYF.

This chain joins TRBV2 and TRBJ2-1; TRBD2 aligns across 8 bases. Losses at the gene ends were 3 bases for V and 0 bases for J; bases not matched to a gene: 4. Germline values: CDR1 SNHLY, CDR2 FYNNEI. There are 16 residues in the CDR3. Here the CDR3 DNA reads TGTGCCAGCAGTGATTTCGGACTAGCCTCCTACAATGAGCAGTTCTTC. It specifies CASSDFGLASYNEQFF. Full variable domain (rest looked up from reference TRBV2 and TRBJ2-1): EPEVTQTPSHQVTQMGQEVILRCVPISNHLYFYWYRQILGQKVEFLVSFYNNEISEKSEIFDDQFSVERPDGSNFTLKIRSTKLEDSAMYFCASSDFGLASYNEQFFGPGTRLTVL.

The chain has TRBV6-6 and TRBJ1-2; TRBD1 agrees at 7 bases. There are 15 residues in the CDR3. J lost 8 bases, V lost 2 bases, and 11 bases had no gene match. Germline values: CDR1 MNHNY, CDR2 SVGAGI (reference sequence). The CDR3 protein is CASSYPLGQDPGYTF. The CDR3 DNA reads as TGTGCCAGCAGTTACCCTTTAGGACAGGACCCAGGCTACACCTTC.

V gene TRBV11-2 combines with J gene TRBJ2-4; 7 positions agree with TRBD2. CDR3 size: 15 residues. The germline gives CDR1 SGHAT, CDR2 FQNNGV. With 3 bases clipped from V and 0 bases from J, the junction kept 2 bases outside the gene matches. CDR3 amino acids: CASSFGGEAKNIQYF. The CDR3 nucleotides read TGTGCCAGCAGCTTTGGGGGGGAAGCCAAAAACATTCAGTACTTC. Full variable domain (rest looked up from reference TRBV11-2 and TRBJ2-4): EAGVAQSPRYKIIEKRQSVAFWCNPISGHATLYWYQQILGQGPKLLIQFQNNGVVDDSQLPKDRFSAERLKGVDSTLKIQPAKLEDSAVYLCASSFGGEAKNIQYFGAGTRLSVL.

This clone turned up a few times. The V gene is TRBV25-1, the J gene TRBJ2-1; 10 nucleotides match TRBD2. V shed 0 bases and J 6 bases; nucleotides not matched to a gene: 8. CDR3 length: 17 residues. Germline V lookup: CDR1 MGHDK, CDR2 SYGVNS. CDR3 amino acids: CASSEYRLAGAGNEQFF. The CDR3 region has the DNA TGTGCCAGCAGTGAATATCGCCTAGCGGGAGCCGGCAATGAGCAGTTCTTC. The full variable domain, in which reference TRBV25-1 and TRBJ2-1 provide the parts outside the CDR3, is EADIYQTPRYLVIGTGKKITLECSQTMGHDKMYWYQQDPGMELHLIHYSYGVNSTEKGDLSSESTVSRIRTEHFPLTLESARPSHTSQYLCASSEYRLAGAGNEQFFGPGTRLTVL.

The chain employs TRBV5-1 and TRBJ2-2; D perhaps matches TRBD2 (6 bases). The length of the CDR3 is 14 residues. The germline V gene has CDR1 SGHRS and CDR2 YFSETQ. Trimming took off 3 bases at V and 2 bases at J, with 8 bases between the two ends. CDR3 DNA: TGCGCCAGCAGCTGGGGACTTAACACCGGGGAGCTGTTTTTT. This translates into CASSWGLNTGELFF. Together with reference TRBV5-1 and TRBJ2-2, the CDR3 gives the full variable domain: KAGVTQTPRYLIKTRGQQVTLSCSPISGHRSVSWYQQTPGQGLQFLFEYFSETQRNKGNFPGRFSGRQFSNSRSEMNVSTLELGDSALYLCASSWGLNTGELFFGEGSRLTVL.

The chain is built from TRBV13 and TRBJ2-5; 10 bases are shared with TRBD1. This CDR3 is built from 16 residues. Losses at the gene ends were 4 bases for V and 2 bases for J; bases not matched to a gene: 7. Germline V gene lookup returns CDR1 PRHDT and CDR2 FYEKMQ (reference sequence). DNA for the CDR3: TGTGCCAGCAGCTCAGGGGACAGGGGCGAACAAGAGACCCAGTACTTC. It specifies CASSSGDRGEQETQYF.

The chain joins TRBV5-1 to TRBJ1-1; 8 nucleotides line up with TRBD1. The CDR3 loop spans 13 amino acids. Germline CDR1 reads SGHRS; CDR2 reads YFSETQ. V shed 5 bases and J 8 bases; nucleotides not matched to a gene: 8. The CDR3: CASRGQDESEAFF. In DNA, the CDR3 is TGCGCCAGCAGGGGACAGGATGAATCCGAAGCTTTCTTT.

The chain combines TRBV5-4 with TRBJ1-1, with D hard to call. This CDR3 is 13 amino acids long. The germline CDR1 and CDR2 sequences are SGHNT and YYREEE (reference sequence). Trimming stripped 2 bases from V and 3 bases from J, with 8 bases between. CDR3 in amino acids: CASSFERDTEAFF. The CDR3 coding sequence is TGTGCCAGCAGCTTTGAGAGGGACACTGAAGCTTTCTTT.

CDR3 sequence (DNA): TGTGCCATCAGTAGACAGGTGTTCTCTGGGGCCAACGTCCTGACTTTC. The encoded protein is CAISRQVFSGANVLTF. The chain uses TRBV10-3 and TRBJ2-6; possibly TRBD1 for D (6 bases). The CDR3 spans 16 residues. The germline V and J ends were trimmed by 5 bases and 0 bases, with 11 bases remaining between them. Germline-derived CDR1 and CDR2 are ENHRY and SYGVKD.